At least ten counts were recorded for the clone carrying this TCR beta chain. Its target is unknown. Presence of unique molecular identifiers characterized the TCR beta cDNA libraries. The authors obtained 500,000 or so cDNA molecules from around 0.96 to 9.9 million T cells. TCRdb fed the PCR reads into MiXCR, producing one record per CDR3 protein. The table has a few hundred thousand distinct CDR3 sequences, 36% seen once. The data are from a study of post-analysis software for immune sequencing data. Overall study context: Recorded disease courses covered relapsing-remitting, secondary progressive and progressive-relapsing multiple sclerosis. Some patients had no subtype annotation.

With V trimmed by 1 base and J by 7 bases, 7 bases remained unmatched. CDR1 is SGHAT, CDR2 FQNNGV, per germline. This CDR3 contains 15 residues. Notes on the study in general: Roughly 5 TRBV segments (TRBV5-6, TRBV5-1 and TRBV20-1 among them) occurred more frequently in patients than in controls. Analysis by F measure revealed that same-batch samples clustered strongly together. Compared with controls, patients showed significantly lower normalized Chao1 diversity.

This sequence was found in a girl aged 5-17 years with multiple sclerosis. This sequence joins TRBV11-2 and TRBJ1-5, with 7 positions matching TRBD1. Material for sequencing was blood. CDR3 sequence: CASSLVTGAGQPQHF. DNA of the CDR3: TGTGCCAGCAGCTTAGTCACAGGGGCGGGACAGCCCCAGCATTTT.